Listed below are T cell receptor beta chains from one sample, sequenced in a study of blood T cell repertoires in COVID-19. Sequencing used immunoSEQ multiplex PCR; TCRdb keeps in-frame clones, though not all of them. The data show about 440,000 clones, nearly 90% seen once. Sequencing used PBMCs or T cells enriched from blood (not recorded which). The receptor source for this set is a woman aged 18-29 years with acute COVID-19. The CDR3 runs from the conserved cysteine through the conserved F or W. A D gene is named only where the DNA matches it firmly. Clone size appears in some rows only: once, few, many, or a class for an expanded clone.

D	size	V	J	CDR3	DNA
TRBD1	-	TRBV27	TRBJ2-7	CASSLSRDSSYEQYF	TGTGCCAGCAGTTTATCCCGGGACAGCTCCTACGAGCAGTACTTC
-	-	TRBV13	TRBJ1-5	CASSLGQGGNQPQHF	TGTGCCAGCAGCTTAGGACAGGGCGGCAATCAGCCCCAGCATTTT
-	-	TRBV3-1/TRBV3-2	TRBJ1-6	CASSQVGGEGSPLHF	TGTGCCAGCAGCCAAGTTGGAGGGGAGGGTTCACCCCTCCACTTT
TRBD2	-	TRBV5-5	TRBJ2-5	CASSLPSGGDKETQYF	TGTGCCAGCAGCTTGCCCAGCGGGGGGGACAAAGAGACCCAGTACTTC
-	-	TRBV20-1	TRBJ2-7	CSASLGEEQYF	TGCAGTGCTAGTTTGGGAGAAGAGCAGTACTTC
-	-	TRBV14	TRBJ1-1	CASSLLPDRNTEAFF	TGTGCCAGCAGCCTACTACCCGACAGAAACACTGAAGCTTTCTTT
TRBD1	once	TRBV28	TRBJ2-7	CASSSSRDRGLYEQYF	TGTGCCAGCAGTTCCAGCCGGGACAGGGGGCTTTACGAGCAGTACTTC
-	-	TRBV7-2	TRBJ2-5	CASSLGFEALETQYF	TGTGCCAGCAGCTTAGGGTTTGAGGCCCTTGAGACCCAGTACTTC
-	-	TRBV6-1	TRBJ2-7	CASSERVSYEQYF	TGTGCCAGCAGTGAACGGGTCTCCTACGAGCAGTACTTC
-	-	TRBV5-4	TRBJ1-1	CASRPTKTGQLQGNTEAFF	TGTGCCAGCAGACCTACAAAGACAGGCCAACTTCAAGGGAACACTGAAGCTTTCTTT
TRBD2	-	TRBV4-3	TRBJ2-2	CASSQGLAGGPNTGELFF	TGCGCCAGCAGCCAGGGACTAGCGGGAGGTCCGAACACCGGGGAGCTGTTTTTT
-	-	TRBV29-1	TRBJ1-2	CSVESRGKYYGYTF	TGCAGCGTTGAATCCAGGGGCAAATACTATGGCTACACCTTC
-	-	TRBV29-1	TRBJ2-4	CSVEAGENIQYF	TGCAGCGTTGAGGCAGGGGAGAACATTCAGTACTTC
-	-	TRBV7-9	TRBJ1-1	CASSLEGVNTEAFF	TGTGCCAGCAGCTTAGAGGGGGTCAACACTGAAGCTTTCTTT
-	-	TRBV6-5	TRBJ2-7	CASSSLGLPPAYEQYF	TGTGCCAGCAGTTCACTTGGACTGCCTCCCGCCTACGAGCAGTACTTC
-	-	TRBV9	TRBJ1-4	CASSVIGTNEKLFF	TGTGCCAGCAGCGTTATCGGAACTAATGAAAAACTGTTTTTT
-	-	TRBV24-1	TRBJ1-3	CATTLTHTYTIYF	TGTGCCACCACCTTGACACACACTTACACCATATATTTT
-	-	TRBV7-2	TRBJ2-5	CASSPQGSPGAQYF	TGTGCCAGCAGCCCGCAGGGGAGCCCAGGGGCCCAGTACTTC
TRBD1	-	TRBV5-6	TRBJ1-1	CASSGQGVTEAFF	TGTGCCAGCAGCGGACAGGGTGTCACTGAAGCTTTCTTT
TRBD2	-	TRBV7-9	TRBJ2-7	CASSTSGSYEQYF	TGTGCCAGCAGCACTAGCGGGAGTTACGAGCAGTACTTC
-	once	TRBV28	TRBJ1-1	CASSLGGGTEAFF	TGTGCCAGCAGTTTAGGGGGCGGGACTGAAGCTTTCTTT
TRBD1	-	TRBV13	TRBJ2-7	CASSSDRSSYEQYF	TGTGCCAGCAGCTCGGACAGGAGCTCCTACGAGCAGTACTTC
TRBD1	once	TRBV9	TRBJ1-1	CASSPLGQLGTEAFF	TGTGCCAGCAGCCCCCTGGGACAGTTGGGCACTGAAGCTTTCTTT
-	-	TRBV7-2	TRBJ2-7	CASSLELASGYEQYF	TGTGCCAGCAGCTTAGAGTTGGCTAGTGGCTACGAGCAGTACTTC
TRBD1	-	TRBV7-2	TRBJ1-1	CASSLDDRVAFF	TGTGCCAGCAGCTTGGACGACAGGGTAGCTTTCTTT
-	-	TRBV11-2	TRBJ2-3	CASSLISDTQYF	TGTGCCAGCAGCTTAATATCGGATACGCAGTATTTT
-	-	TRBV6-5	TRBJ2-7	CASSPDGIYEQYF	TGTGCCAGCAGTCCGGACGGGATCTACGAGCAGTACTTC
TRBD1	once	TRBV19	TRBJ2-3	CATGDRAKDTQYF	TGTGCCACCGGGGACAGGGCTAAAGATACGCAGTATTTT
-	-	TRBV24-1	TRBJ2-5	CATSDGTRTVQETQYF	TGTGCCACCAGTGATGGCACCCGGACAGTTCAAGAGACCCAGTACTTC
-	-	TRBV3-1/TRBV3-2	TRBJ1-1	CASSQSRGNTEAFF	TGTGCCAGCAGCCAGAGCAGGGGGAACACTGAAGCTTTCTTT
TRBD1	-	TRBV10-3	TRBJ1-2	CAISESLTGPMYGYTF	TGTGCCATCAGTGAGTCGTTGACAGGGCCGATGTATGGCTACACCTTC
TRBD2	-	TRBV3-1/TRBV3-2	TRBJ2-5	CASSQDRLAGGSETQYF	TGTGCCAGCAGCCAAGATCGGCTAGCGGGAGGCTCAGAGACCCAGTACTTC
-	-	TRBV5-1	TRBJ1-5	CASSLMPDQPQHF	TGCGCCAGCAGCTTGATGCCAGATCAGCCCCAGCATTTT
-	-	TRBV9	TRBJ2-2	CASSVAGGGGTGELFF	TGTGCCAGCAGCGTAGCTGGGGGAGGCGGCACCGGGGAGCTGTTTTTT
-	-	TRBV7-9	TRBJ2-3	CASSPGGPDTQYF	TGTGCCAGCAGCCCCGGGGGTCCAGATACGCAGTATTTT
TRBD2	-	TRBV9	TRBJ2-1	CASSSSGRARDEQFF	TGTGCCAGCAGCTCTAGCGGGAGGGCCAGAGATGAGCAGTTCTTC
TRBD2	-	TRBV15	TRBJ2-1	CATSRDLAGGGNEQFF	TGTGCCACCAGCAGAGACCTAGCGGGAGGGGGGAATGAGCAGTTCTTC
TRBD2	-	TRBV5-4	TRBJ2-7	CASSLYGGALYEQYF	TGTGCCAGCAGCTTGTACGGGGGGGCGTTATACGAGCAGTACTTC
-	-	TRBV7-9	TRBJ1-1	CASSRQVENTEAFF	TGTGCCAGCAGCCGGCAGGTGGAGAACACTGAAGCTTTCTTT
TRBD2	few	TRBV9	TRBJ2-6	CASSARLAGGGANVLTF	TGTGCCAGCAGCGCCCGACTAGCGGGAGGAGGGGCCAACGTCCTGACTTTC
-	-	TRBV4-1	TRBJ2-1	CASSQTQVHNEQFF	TGCGCCAGCAGCCAAACACAGGTACACAATGAGCAGTTCTTC
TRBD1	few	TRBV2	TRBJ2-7	CASSHDRGASYEQYF	TGTGCCAGCAGTCATGACAGGGGCGCATCCTACGAGCAGTACTTC
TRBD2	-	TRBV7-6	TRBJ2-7	CASSPPGGGSTQSSYEQYF	TGTGCCAGCAGTCCCCCCGGGGGGGGGTCCACACAGAGCTCCTACGAGCAGTACTTC
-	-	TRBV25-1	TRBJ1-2	CASSDPRGGAFGYTF	TGTGCCAGCAGTGACCCCCGGGGGGGGGCATTCGGCTACACCTTC
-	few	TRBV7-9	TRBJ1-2	CASSWGTSSYGYTF	TGTGCCAGCAGCTGGGGGACATCCTCCTATGGCTACACCTTC
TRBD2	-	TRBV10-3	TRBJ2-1	CAISEGGLAGNHNEQFF	TGTGCCATCAGTGAGGGAGGACTAGCGGGGAACCACAATGAGCAGTTCTTC
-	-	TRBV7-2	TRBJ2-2	CASSPGYTGELFF	TGTGCCAGCAGCCCCGGTTACACCGGGGAGCTGTTTTTT
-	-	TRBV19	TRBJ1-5	CASSTTDSNQPQHF	TGTGCCAGTAGTACGACAGATAGCAATCAGCCCCAGCATTTT
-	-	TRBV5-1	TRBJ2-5	CASSLEAGQETQYF	TGCGCCAGCAGCTTGGAGGCGGGGCAAGAGACCCAGTACTTC
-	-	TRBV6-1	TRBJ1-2	CASSEVAGSVAGYTF	TGTGCCAGCAGTGAAGTGGCAGGGTCTGTTGCTGGCTACACCTTC
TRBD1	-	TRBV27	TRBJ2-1	CASRIGTGNNEQFF	TGTGCCAGCAGGATCGGGACAGGGAACAATGAGCAGTTCTTC
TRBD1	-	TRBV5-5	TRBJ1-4	CASSLSRGQAGEKLFF	TGTGCCAGCAGCTTGAGCCGGGGACAGGCGGGTGAAAAACTGTTTTTT